This T cell receptor (beta chain) was sequenced during a study of T-cell reconstitution after alpha-beta-depleted transplantation in children. CDR1 is SNHLY and CDR2 is FYNNEI in the germline V gene. This CDR3 comprises 13 residues. V lost 11 bases and J lost 6, with 20 bases in between. This sample's TCRbeta library carried unique molecular identifier barcodes. TCRdb itself ran the PCR reads through MiXCR, one entry per CDR3 protein. This table holds some 600,000 distinct CDR3 sequences, approximately 12% found once. The material was PBMCs, mostly from graft donor cells, obtained 360 days after TCRalphabeta/CD19-depleted stem cell transplant. The chain recombines TRBV2 with TRBJ2-7; no firm D call. The origin of this receptor is a male patient under 18 who had a stem cell transplant for acute myeloid leukemia, so the T cells may come from the graft donor. The CDR3 nucleotides read TGTGCCGCTGGCGGACGGAACGACTCCGAGCAGTACTTC. It is translated as CAAGGRNDSEQYF.